These 15 T cell receptor beta chains share one sample of origin, sequenced in a study of blood T cell repertoires in COVID-19. This table comes from immunoSEQ multiplex PCR, and its TCRdb copy is limited to in-frame clones, with some not included. The sample has 200,000 to 300,000 clones; 70% to 85% are singletons. Sequenced material: peripheral blood. The source is an elderly woman with acute or convalescent COVID-19.

The chain carries TRBV7-8 and TRBJ2-2; the D gene is possibly TRBD1 (6 bases). CDR3 length: 15 amino acids. Per the germline V gene, CDR1 is SGHVS and CDR2 is FQNEAQ. Trimming removed 5 bases at V and 1 base at J, with 11 bases between. The CDR3 DNA is TGTGCCAGCAGCCTCACCAGGGGGAACACCGGGGAGCTGTTTTTT. Encoded protein: CASSLTRGNTGELFF.

CDR3 amino acids: CASSWTGEGNQPQHF. CDR3 nucleotides: TGTGCCAGCAGCTGGACAGGGGAGGGCAATCAGCCCCAGCATTTT. The rearrangement joins TRBV7-8 to TRBJ1-5; TRBD1 aligns across 9 bases. From germline, CDR1 is SGHVS and CDR2 FQNEAQ. This CDR3 comprises 15 residues. J lost 2 bases, V lost 4 bases, and 3 bases had no gene match.

The chain recombines TRBV30 with TRBJ1-1; 7 bases map to TRBD1. J gave up 5 bases and V 1 base, and 4 bases lay outside the gene matches. This CDR3 has 13 amino acids. CDR1 is GTSNPN, CDR2 SVGIG, per germline (reference sequence). The CDR3, as DNA: TGTGCCTGGAGTGATCGGGGACAGACTGAAGCTTTCTTT. Translating it yields CAWSDRGQTEAFF.

This chain joins TRBV12-3 or TRBV12-4 and TRBJ2-7; D gene unclear. V was pared by 6 bases and J by 2 bases, with 8 bases between. This CDR3 is 12 amino acids long. CDR3 DNA sequence: TGTGCCAGCAGCCAGAACACCTACGAGCAGTACTTC. As protein: CASSQNTYEQYF.

V and J are TRBV18 and TRBJ1-1; a possible D gene is TRBD1 (6 bases). This CDR3 comprises 17 residues. Trimming removed 5 bases at V and 1 base at J, with 20 bases between. Germline CDR1 KGHSH, CDR2 LQKENI. DNA for the CDR3: TGTGCCAGCTCAGGACTGGCGGGGGCAGGGCAGAACACTGAAGCTTTCTTT. Translated, it gives CASSGLAGAGQNTEAFF. Together with reference TRBV18 and TRBJ1-1, the CDR3 gives the full variable domain: NAGVMQNPRHLVRRRGQEARLRCSPMKGHSHVYWYRQLPEEGLKFMVYLQKENIIDESGMPKERFSAEFPKEGPSILRIQQVVRGDSAAYFCASSGLAGAGQNTEAFFGQGTRLTVV.

The chain uses TRBV2 and TRBJ1-6; 7 bases fit TRBD1. The CDR3 extends over 17 amino acids. Trimming took 4 bases from V and 6 from J; bases not matched to a gene: 12. Germline V gene sequence: CDR1 SNHLY, CDR2 FYNNEI. The CDR3 DNA reads TGTGCCAGCAGTGTTAACTCGAGGGACAGAACTAATTCACCCCTCCACTTT. Its translation is CASSVNSRDRTNSPLHF. The variable domain in full, with the rest retrieved from reference TRBV2 and TRBJ1-6, is EPEVTQTPSHQVTQMGQEVILRCVPISNHLYFYWYRQILGQKVEFLVSFYNNEISEKSEIFDDQFSVERPDGSNFTLKIRSTKLEDSAMYFCASSVNSRDRTNSPLHFGNGTRLTVT.

CDR3 bases: TGTGCCAGCAGTCCCTTGGGACAGGGGGTGAACACTGAAGCTTTCTTT. It is translated as CASSPLGQGVNTEAFF. This chain uses TRBV27 with TRBJ1-1; 11 bases map to TRBD1. This CDR3 is built from 16 residues. The trim removed 5 bases at V and 0 bases at J, leaving 5 bases unmatched. Germline assignment: CDR1 MNHEY and CDR2 SMNVEV (reference sequence).

The chain recombines TRBV7-9 with TRBJ1-2; D is possibly TRBD1 (5 bases). Trimming cost V 5 bases and J 5 bases, with 12 bases left between them. CDR3 length equals 13 residues. From germline, CDR1 is SEHNR and CDR2 FQNEAQ (reference sequence). In DNA, the CDR3 is TGTGCCAGCAGCCGGGAGGGGTATTATGGCTACACCTTC. Protein: CASSREGYYGYTF.

About this clone itself: This sample also contains other DNA sequences that code for the same CDR3. The gene calls are TRBV5-1 and TRBJ2-1, with TRBD1 matching over 10 bases. V dropped 2 bases and J dropped 4; count of bases not matched to a gene: 3. Germline V CDR1 and CDR2: SGHRS, YFSETQ. This CDR3 region has 15 residues. The CDR3 DNA reads as TGCGCCAGCAGCTTTAGACAGGGGGCGTACAATGAGCAGTTCTTC. This translates into CASSFRQGAYNEQFF.

This chain links TRBV10-3 with TRBJ2-1; no firm D call. The CDR3 extends over 13 amino acids. V was pared by 5 bases and J by 2 bases, with 7 bases between. Germline V lookup: CDR1 ENHRY, CDR2 SYGVKD. For the CDR3, the DNA is TGTGCCATCAGTATGTTAACCTACAATGAGCAGTTCTTC. It encodes CAISMLTYNEQFF.

The V and J genes are TRBV6-5 and TRBJ1-3; 7 positions agree with TRBD1. Unmatched junction bases numbered 5, after V lost 4 bases and J lost 2 bases. Germline values: CDR1 MNHEY, CDR2 SVGAGI. This CDR3 spans 15 amino acids. Here the CDR3 DNA reads TGTGCCAGCAGTTCAGAGGGGGCGCCTGGAAACACCATATATTTT. It specifies CASSSEGAPGNTIYF.

The chain recombines TRBV19 with TRBJ1-5; no clear D. Trimming took off 1 base at V and 4 bases at J, with 17 bases between the two ends. The CDR3 has 17 residues. The germline V gene encodes CDR1 LNHDA and CDR2 SQIVND (reference sequence). CDR3 DNA sequence: TGTGCCAGTAGTATAGGGCGGTTTACGGCTCCAAATCAGCCCCAGCATTTT. Protein sequence: CASSIGRFTAPNQPQHF.

The rearrangement links TRBV18 to TRBJ1-6, with a weak D call TRBD1 (5 bases). V was cut by 0 bases and J by 9 bases, with 6 bases left in between. CDR1 KGHSH and CDR2 LQKENI come from the germline V gene. There are 13 residues in the CDR3. The DNA for the CDR3 is TGTGCCAGCTCACCACCCGGGGGTTCACCCCTCCACTTT. It translates to CASSPPGGSPLHF.

The rearrangement joins TRBV5-1 to TRBJ2-3; TRBD1 is a possible D gene (6 bases). With 6 bases removed from V and 2 bases from J, the gap between germline ends came to 16 bases. The CDR3 has 15 amino acids. Germline lookup yields CDR1 SGHRS and CDR2 YFSETQ. The DNA of the CDR3 is TGCGCCAGCACCCAGACAGGTCGATTCACAGATACGCAGTATTTT. As protein: CASTQTGRFTDTQYF. The full variable domain, in which reference TRBV5-1 and TRBJ2-3 provide the parts outside the CDR3, is KAGVTQTPRYLIKTRGQQVTLSCSPISGHRSVSWYQQTPGQGLQFLFEYFSETQRNKGNFPGRFSGRQFSNSRSEMNVSTLELGDSALYLCASTQTGRFTDTQYFGPGTRLTVL.

This clone came up once. The V gene is TRBV10-3, the J gene TRBJ2-5; 10 positions agree with TRBD1. The germline V gene encodes CDR1 ENHRY and CDR2 SYGVKD. The CDR3 contains 16 residues. The V and J ends lost 3 bases and 5 bases, in that order; junction bases with no gene match: 9. CDR3 protein: CAISDGDRGRDETQYF. The CDR3 bases are TGTGCCATCAGTGACGGGGACAGGGGACGAGATGAGACCCAGTACTTC.